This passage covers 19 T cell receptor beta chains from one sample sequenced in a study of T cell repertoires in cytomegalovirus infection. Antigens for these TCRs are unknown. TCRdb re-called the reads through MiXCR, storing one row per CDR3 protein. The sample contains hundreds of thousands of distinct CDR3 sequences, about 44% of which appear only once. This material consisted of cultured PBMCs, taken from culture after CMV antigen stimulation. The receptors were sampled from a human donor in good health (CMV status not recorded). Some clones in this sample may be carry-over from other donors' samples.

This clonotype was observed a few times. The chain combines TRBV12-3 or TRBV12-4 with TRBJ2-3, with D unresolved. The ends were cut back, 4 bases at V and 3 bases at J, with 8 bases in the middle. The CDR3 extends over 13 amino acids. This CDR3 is CASSYLETDTQYF. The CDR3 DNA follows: TGTGCCAGCAGTTACCTAGAGACAGATACGCAGTATTTT.

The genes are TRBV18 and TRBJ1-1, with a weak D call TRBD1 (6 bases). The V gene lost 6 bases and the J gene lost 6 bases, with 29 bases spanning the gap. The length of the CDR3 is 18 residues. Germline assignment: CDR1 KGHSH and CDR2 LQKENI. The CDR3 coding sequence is TGTGCCAGCTCGCCAAACTCGGCTAGGGTCCTGGGGACATCTGAAGCTTTCTTT. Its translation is CASSPNSARVLGTSEAFF.

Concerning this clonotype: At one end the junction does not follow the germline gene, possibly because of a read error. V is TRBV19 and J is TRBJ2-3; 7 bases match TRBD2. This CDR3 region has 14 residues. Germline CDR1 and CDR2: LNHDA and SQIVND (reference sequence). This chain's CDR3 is CATQRGGSTDTRYF. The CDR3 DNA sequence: TGTGCCACCCAACGGGGAGGGAGCACAGATACGCGGTATTTT.

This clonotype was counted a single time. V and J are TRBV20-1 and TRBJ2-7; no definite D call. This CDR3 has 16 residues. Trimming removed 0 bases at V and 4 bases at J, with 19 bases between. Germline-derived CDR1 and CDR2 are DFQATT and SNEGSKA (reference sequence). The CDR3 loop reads CSARDHRLAVIYEQYF. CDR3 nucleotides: TGCAGTGCTAGAGATCATCGACTTGCCGTGATATACGAGCAGTACTTC.

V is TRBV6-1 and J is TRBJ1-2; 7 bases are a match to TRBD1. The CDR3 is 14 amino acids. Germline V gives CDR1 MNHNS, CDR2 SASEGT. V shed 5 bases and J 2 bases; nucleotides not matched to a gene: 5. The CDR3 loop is CASSTPTGNYGYTF. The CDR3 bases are TGTGCCAGCAGTACACCGACAGGGAACTATGGCTACACCTTC.

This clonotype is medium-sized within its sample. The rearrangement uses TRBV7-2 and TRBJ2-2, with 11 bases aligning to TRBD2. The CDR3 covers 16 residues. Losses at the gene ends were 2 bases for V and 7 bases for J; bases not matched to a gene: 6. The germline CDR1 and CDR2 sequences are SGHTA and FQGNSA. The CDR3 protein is CASSLRLAGTGGELFF. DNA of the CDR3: TGTGCCAGCAGCTTAAGACTAGCGGGGACTGGCGGGGAGCTGTTTTTT.

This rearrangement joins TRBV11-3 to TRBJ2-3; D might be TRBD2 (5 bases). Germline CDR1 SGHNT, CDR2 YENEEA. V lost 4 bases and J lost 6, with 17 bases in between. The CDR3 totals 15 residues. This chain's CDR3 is CASSSGRASIDTQYF. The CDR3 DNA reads TGTGCCAGCAGCTCGGGAAGGGCTAGTATCGATACGCAGTATTTT.

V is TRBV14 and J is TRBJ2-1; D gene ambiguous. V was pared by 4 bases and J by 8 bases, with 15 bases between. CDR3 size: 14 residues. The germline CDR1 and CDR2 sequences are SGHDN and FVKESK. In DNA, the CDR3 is TGTGCCAGCAGCCCTTCCCGGCTGAGCGATGAGCAGTTCTTC. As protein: CASSPSRLSDEQFF.

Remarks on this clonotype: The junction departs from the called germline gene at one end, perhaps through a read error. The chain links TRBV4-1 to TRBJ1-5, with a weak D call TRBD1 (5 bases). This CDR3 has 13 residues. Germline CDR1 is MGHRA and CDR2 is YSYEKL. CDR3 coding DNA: TGTGCCAGCAGCCAAGACAGATGGACTTACGGGCATTTT. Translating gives CASSQDRWTYGHF.

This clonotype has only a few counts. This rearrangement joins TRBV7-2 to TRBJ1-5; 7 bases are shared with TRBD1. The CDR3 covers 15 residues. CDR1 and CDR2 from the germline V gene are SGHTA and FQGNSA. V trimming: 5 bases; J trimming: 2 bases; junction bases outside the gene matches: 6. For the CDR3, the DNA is TGTGCCAGCAGCCCCCGACAGGGTGGCAATCAGCCCCAGCATTTT. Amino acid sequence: CASSPRQGGNQPQHF. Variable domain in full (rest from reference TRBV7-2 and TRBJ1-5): GAGVSQSPSNKVTEKGKDVELRCDPISGHTALYWYRQSLGQGLEFLIYFQGNSAPDKSGLPSDRFSAERTGGSVSTLTIQRTQQEDSAVYLCASSPRQGGNQPQHFGDGTRLSIL.

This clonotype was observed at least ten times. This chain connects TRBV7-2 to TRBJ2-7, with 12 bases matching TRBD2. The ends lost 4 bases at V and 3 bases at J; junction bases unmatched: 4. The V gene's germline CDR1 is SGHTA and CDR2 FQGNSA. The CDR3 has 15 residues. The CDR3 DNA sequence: TGTGCCAGCAGCTCATCTAGCGGGAGGGGCTACGAGCAGTACTTC. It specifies CASSSSSGRGYEQYF.

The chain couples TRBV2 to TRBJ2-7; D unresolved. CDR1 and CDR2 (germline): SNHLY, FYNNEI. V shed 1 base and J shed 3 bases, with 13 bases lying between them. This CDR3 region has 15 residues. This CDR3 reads CASSEEIGSIYEQYF. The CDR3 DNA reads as TGTGCCAGCAGTGAAGAGATAGGGTCAATCTACGAGCAGTACTTC.

CDR3 nucleotide sequence: TGTGCCAGCAGCTTAGAGGCCACAGTTCTCAATCAGCCCCAGCATTTT. It translates to CASSLEATVLNQPQHF. The chain employs TRBV7-2 and TRBJ1-5; D remains unclear. The CDR3 loop spans 16 amino acids. V was clipped by 1 base and J by 3 bases, with 13 bases between them. Germline V gene data show CDR1 as SGHTA and CDR2 as FQGNSA.

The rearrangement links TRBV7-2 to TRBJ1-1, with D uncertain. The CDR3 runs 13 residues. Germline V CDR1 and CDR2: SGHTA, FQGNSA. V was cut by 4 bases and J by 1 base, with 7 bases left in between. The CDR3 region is CASSWVENTEAFF. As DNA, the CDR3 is TGTGCCAGCAGCTGGGTAGAGAACACTGAAGCTTTCTTT.

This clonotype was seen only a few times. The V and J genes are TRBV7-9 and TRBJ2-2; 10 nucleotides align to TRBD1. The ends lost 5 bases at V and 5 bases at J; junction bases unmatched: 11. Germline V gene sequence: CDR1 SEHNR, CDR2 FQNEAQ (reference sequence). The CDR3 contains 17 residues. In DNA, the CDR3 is TGTGCCAGCAGCCCGGGGACAGGGGAGAATCCAACCGGGGAGCTGTTTTTT. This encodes CASSPGTGENPTGELFF.

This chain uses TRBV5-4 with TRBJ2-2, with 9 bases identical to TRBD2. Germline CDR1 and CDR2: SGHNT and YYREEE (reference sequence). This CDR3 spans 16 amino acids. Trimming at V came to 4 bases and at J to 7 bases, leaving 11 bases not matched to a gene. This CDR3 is CASSRWRLAEIGELFF. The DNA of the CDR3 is TGTGCCAGCAGCCGCTGGCGACTAGCGGAGATCGGGGAGCTGTTTTTT.

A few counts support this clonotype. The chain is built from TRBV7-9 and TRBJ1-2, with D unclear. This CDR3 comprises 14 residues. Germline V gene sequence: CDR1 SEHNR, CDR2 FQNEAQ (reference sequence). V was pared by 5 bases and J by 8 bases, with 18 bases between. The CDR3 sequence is CASSPIRSLGGYTF. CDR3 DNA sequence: TGTGCCAGCAGCCCTATTCGATCACTCGGCGGCTACACCTTC.

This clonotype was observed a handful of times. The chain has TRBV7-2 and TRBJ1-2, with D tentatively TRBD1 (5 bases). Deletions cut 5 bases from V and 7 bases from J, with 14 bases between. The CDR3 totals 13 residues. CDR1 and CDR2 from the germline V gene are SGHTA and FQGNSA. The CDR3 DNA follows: TGTGCCAGCAGCCCATCCGGGGACCTTGGCTACACCTTC. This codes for CASSPSGDLGYTF.

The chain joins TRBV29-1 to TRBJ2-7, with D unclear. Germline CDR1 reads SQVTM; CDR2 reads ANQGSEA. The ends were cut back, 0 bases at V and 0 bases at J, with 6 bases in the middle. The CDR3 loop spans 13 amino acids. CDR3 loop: CSVEDRSSYEQYF. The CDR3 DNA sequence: TGCAGCGTTGAAGATCGGTCCTCCTACGAGCAGTACTTC.